This T cell receptor beta chain came from a study of vaccination and CD4 T cells after COVID-19 (dated by TCRdb to the early 2020s). Regarding the study in general: SARS-CoV-2 positivity had been established in the convalescent patients by nasal swab PCR, and mild disease was recorded in several of these patients and severe disease in one. In the convalescent cohort there were six males and four females, among whom were two Hispanic individuals, seven Caucasians, two Asians and one multiracial person. Two doses of either the Pfizer-BioNTech BNT162b2 vaccine (n=8) or the Moderna mRNA-1273 vaccine (n=2) were administered to participants. Post-COVID blood samples from convalescent patients were collected a median of about 100 days after diagnosis, with a range of roughly 35 to 161 days. Post-vaccine blood samples were obtained a median of about 70 days after the second vaccine dose, with a range of about 14 to 250 days. The cultures were stimulated with overlapping spike peptide pools from SARS-CoV-2 and from the common cold coronaviruses HCoV-NL63, HCoV-OC43 and HCoV-229E. Control cultures used a CEFX viral epitope pool as positive control, an HIV-1 Nef peptide pool as negative control, or no peptide. The spike-specific CD4+ TCR repertoire was compared before and after mRNA vaccination in under 11 COVID-19 convalescent patients and a handful of infection-naive healthy vaccine recipients.

The treatment or condition label here, explained by the study, means: roughly nine-day PBMC culture with coronavirus spike peptide pools or control peptides (ViraFEST assay). The study used the ViraFEST assay, which expanded antigen-specific T cells with peptide pools and then identified expanded clonotypes by TCR sequencing. The positive SARS-CoV-2 PCR tests of the convalescent patients were dated from March to December 2020, before the Alpha, Beta and Delta variants emerged in the United States. PBMCs were cultured at about 2 million per well in IMDM supplemented with approximately 4.7% human AB serum and 9.5 to 10 IU/ml IL-2, with approximately 9.2 ug/ml peptide pools added. Half of the culture medium was replaced with fresh IL-2-containing medium on days 3 and 7. After approximately 11 days of culture, CD4+ T cells were isolated by negative selection with the EasySep CD4+ T cell isolation kit. PBMCs were separated from whole blood using Ficoll-Paque Plus gradient centrifugation and then either used fresh or cryopreserved at -140C. Culture conditions were generally each tested in triplicate wells.

On the study overall, not on this receptor specifically: Of the vaccine-specific clones found in convalescent patients, nearly all (304 of 307) were mono-reactive for SARS-CoV-2 spike instead of being cross-reactive with common cold coronaviruses. The study included relatively few convalescent patients and did not analyze early timepoints after natural infection. The median number of SARS-CoV-2-reactive clonotypes rose from around 20 after infection to roughly 40 after vaccination, but the change was not significant. In convalescent patients, a median about 90% of post-vaccine SARS-CoV-2-reactive clones were detected only after vaccination, and vaccine-specific priming was suggested by this finding.

Concerning this clonotype: Its cognate antigen has yet to be identified. Per-nucleotide qualities are absent, and no much larger clonotype sits a single base away.

Reading the germline V gene gives CDR1 SGHVS and CDR2 FQNEAQ. The CDR3, from cysteine to phenylalanine, totals 12 residues. Left in the record is the CDR3 DNA by itself, 36 bases read in frame from the first base. V lost 5 bases and J lost 10 bases; the stretch between them is 12 bases long. Library generation was performed with PCR. DNA from cultured CD4+ T cells was subjected to TCR sequencing with the Oncomine TCR Beta short-read assay at the Johns Hopkins FTIC core. Genomic DNA was extracted from the cultured CD4+ T cells with the QIAamp micro DNA kit. Oncomine TCR Beta libraries from cultured CD4+ T cells were pooled using unique dual indexes and sequenced on an Illumina iSeq 100. The paper's processing steps were these. Non-productive sequences were removed, and CDR3s not starting with C, not ending with F or W, or shorter than 7 amino acids were discarded. The MANAFEST web application identified antigen-specific clonotypes by comparing peptide-stimulated wells against reference wells and other culture wells. An FDR below 0.05, an odds ratio above 5, and a productive frequency above 0.1% in at least two of three replicate wells were required for clones to be considered positive. Cross-reactive clonotypes were defined as significantly expanded in both SARS-CoV-2 spike wells and at least one common cold coronavirus spike condition. Using R version 3.6.1, CDR3 homology was evaluated through Levenshtein distances (stringdist) along with unrooted phylogenetic trees (ape). TCRdb reanalyzed the raw reads on its own, using fastp at Q25 for trimming and MiXCR for clone calling, and kept in-frame beta chains. Duplicate CDR3 protein sequences are folded into a single record with the most common DNA and genes. The V and J calls here are based on TCRdb, not the publication. This sample comprises roughly 13,000 distinct CDR3 sequences, approximately 56% of them detected only once. The ten biggest clones cover about 12% of the sample.

The sequencing input was CD4+ T cells from blood, cultured in vitro. This receptor was obtained from a human donor who had recovered from COVID-19. The rearranged chain carries TRBV7-8 and TRBJ2-1; no D gene can be assigned with confidence. The bases are TGTGCCAGCAGCCCGGTTGTGGTAGAGCAGTTCTTC. Its translation reads: CASSPVVVEQFF.